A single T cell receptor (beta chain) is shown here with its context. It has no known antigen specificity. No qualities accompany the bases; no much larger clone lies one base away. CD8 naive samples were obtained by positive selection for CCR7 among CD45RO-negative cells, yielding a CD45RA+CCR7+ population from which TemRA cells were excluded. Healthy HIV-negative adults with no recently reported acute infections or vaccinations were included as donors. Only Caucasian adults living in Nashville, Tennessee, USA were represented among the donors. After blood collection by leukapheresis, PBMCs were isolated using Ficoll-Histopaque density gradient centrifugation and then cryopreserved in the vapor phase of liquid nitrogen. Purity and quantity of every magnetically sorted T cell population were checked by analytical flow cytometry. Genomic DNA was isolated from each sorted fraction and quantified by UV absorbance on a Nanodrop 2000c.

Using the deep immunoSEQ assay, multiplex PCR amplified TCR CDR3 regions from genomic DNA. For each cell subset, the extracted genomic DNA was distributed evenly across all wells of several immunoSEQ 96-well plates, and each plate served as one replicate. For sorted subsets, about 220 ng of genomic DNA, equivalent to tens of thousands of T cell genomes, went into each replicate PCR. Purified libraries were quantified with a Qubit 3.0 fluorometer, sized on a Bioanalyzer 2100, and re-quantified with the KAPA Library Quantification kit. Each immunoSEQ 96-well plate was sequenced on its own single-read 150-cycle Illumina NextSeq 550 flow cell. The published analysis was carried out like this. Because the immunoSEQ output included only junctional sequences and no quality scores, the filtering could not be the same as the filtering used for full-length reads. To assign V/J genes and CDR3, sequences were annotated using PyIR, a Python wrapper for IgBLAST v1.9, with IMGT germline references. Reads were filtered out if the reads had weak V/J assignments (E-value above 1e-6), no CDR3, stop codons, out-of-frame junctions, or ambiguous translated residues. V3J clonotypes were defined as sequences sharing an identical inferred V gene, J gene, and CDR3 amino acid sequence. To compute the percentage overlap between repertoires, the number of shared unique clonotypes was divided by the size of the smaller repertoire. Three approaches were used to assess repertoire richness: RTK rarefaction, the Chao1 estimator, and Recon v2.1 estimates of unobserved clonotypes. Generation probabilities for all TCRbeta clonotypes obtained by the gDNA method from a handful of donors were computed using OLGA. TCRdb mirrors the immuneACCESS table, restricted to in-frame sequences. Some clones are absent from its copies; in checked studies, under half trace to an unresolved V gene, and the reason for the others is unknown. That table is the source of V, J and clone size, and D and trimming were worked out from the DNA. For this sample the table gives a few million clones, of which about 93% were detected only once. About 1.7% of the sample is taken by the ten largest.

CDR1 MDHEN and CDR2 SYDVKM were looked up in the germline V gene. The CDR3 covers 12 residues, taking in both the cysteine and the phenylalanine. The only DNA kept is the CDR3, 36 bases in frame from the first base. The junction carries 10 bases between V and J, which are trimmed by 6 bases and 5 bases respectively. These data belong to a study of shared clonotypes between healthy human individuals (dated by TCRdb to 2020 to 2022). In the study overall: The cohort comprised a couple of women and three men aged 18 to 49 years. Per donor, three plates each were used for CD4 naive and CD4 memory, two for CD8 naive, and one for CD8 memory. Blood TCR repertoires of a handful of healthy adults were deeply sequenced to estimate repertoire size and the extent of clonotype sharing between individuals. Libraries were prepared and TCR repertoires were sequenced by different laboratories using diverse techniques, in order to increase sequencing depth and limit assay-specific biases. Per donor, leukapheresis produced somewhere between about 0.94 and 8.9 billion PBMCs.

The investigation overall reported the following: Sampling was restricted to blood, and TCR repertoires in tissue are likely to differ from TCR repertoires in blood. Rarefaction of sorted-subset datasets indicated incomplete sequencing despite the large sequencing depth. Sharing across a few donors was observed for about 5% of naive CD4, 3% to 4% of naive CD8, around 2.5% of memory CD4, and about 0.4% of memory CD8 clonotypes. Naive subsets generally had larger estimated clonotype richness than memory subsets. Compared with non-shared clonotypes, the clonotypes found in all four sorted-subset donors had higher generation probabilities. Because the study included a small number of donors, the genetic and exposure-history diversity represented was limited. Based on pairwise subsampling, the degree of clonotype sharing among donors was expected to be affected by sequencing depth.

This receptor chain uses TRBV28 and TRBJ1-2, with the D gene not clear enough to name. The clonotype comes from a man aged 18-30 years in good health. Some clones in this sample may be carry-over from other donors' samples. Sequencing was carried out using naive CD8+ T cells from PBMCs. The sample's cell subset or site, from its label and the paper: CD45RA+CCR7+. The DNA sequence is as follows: TGTGCCAGCAGAGCAGAGATTTATGGCTACACCTTC. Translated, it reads CASRAEIYGYTF.